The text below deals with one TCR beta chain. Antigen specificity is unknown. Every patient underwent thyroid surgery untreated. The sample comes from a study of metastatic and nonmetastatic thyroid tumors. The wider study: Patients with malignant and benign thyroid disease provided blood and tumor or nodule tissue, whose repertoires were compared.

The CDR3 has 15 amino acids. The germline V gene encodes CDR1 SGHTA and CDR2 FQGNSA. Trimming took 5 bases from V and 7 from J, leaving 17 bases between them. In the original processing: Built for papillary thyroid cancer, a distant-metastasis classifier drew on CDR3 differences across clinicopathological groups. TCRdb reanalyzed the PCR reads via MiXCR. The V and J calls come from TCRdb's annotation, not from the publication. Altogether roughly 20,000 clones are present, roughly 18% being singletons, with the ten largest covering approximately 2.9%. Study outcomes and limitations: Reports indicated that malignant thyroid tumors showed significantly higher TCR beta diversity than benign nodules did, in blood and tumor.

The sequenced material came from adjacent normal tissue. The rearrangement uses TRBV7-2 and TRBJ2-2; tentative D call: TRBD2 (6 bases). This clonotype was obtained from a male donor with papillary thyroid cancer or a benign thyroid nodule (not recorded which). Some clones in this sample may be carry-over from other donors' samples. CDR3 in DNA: TGTGCCAGCAGCCGCCCGGACCGGAGGGGCGGGGAGCTGTTTTTT. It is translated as CASSRPDRRGGELFF.